A single sample gave rise to the 30 T cell receptor beta chains below, sequenced in a study of shared clonotypes between healthy human individuals. Sequenced by immunoSEQ multiplex PCR; TCRdb stores in-frame clones only, minus some. Of around 2.5 million clones detected, over 85% appear once; the ten largest clones hold 0.36%. What was sequenced was naive CD4+ T cells from PBMCs. Subset specified: CD45RA+ positively selected. These TCRs come from a young man in good health. Some clones in this sample may be carry-over from other donors' samples.

Points on this clone: Other DNA sequences in the sample encode the same CDR3. The CDR3 sequence is CSVEEGPGGYGYTF. The CDR3 DNA sequence: TGCAGCGTTGAAGAAGGGCCAGGCGGCTATGGCTACACCTTC. The chain has TRBV29-1 and TRBJ1-2, with D uncertain. Germline V lookup: CDR1 SQVTM, CDR2 ANQGSEA. The length of the CDR3 is 14 residues. V was trimmed by 0 bases and J by 4 bases, leaving 12 bases between them.

The V and J genes are TRBV28 and TRBJ1-4; tentative D call: TRBD1 (5 bases). The ends were cut back, 3 bases at V and 0 bases at J, with 23 bases in the middle. The CDR3 extends over 20 amino acids. From germline, CDR1 is MDHEN and CDR2 SYDVKM. CDR3 nucleotide sequence: TGTGCCAGCAGTTTTAATAGGGGATTTAGTTTTAAGGCAACTAATGAAAAACTGTTTTTT. This codes for CASSFNRGFSFKATNEKLFF.

CDR3 in amino acids: CSASDHGEQYF. CDR3 coding DNA: TGCAGTGCTAGCGATCATGGCGAGCAGTACTTC. The chain links TRBV20-1 to TRBJ2-5; D is undetermined. TRBJ2-7 explains the end of the DNA better; the J call may be wrong. CDR3 size: 11 residues. CDR1 and CDR2 (germline): DFQATT, SNEGSKA (reference sequence).

CDR3 coding DNA: TGTGCCAGCAGCTTACCCCTTAACTATGGCTACACCTTC. Protein product: CASSLPLNYGYTF. The rearrangement joins TRBV13 to TRBJ1-2; D not resolved. V lost 2 bases to trimming and J lost 1 base, with 5 bases between them. Germline lookup yields CDR1 PRHDT and CDR2 FYEKMQ (reference sequence). The CDR3 extends over 13 amino acids.

The J gene is TRBJ1-2, the V gene TRBV5-1; 7 nucleotides align to TRBD1. This CDR3 spans 16 amino acids. V gave up 4 bases and J gave up 4 bases; unmatched junction bases: 13. Looked up from germline, CDR1 is SGHRS and CDR2 is YFSETQ. The CDR3 is CASSDASGQVLYGYTF. Written as DNA, the CDR3 is TGCGCCAGCAGCGACGCGTCCGGACAGGTGCTCTATGGCTACACCTTC.

The table lists this clone with a few counts. The V call is TRBV5-4, the J call TRBJ2-2, with D perhaps TRBD2 (7 bases). Trimming pared 3 bases from V and 8 bases from J, leaving 23 bases between. CDR3 length: 17 amino acids. Germline CDR1 SGHNT, CDR2 YYREEE (reference sequence). The CDR3 region is CASSSALRGASGGELFF. The CDR3 nucleotides read TGTGCCAGCAGCTCCGCGCTTCGGGGGGCCTCAGGTGGGGAGCTGTTTTTT. Full variable domain (missing parts from reference TRBV5-4 and TRBJ2-2): ETGVTQSPTHLIKTRGQQVTLRCSSQSGHNTVSWYQQALGQGPQFIFQYYREEENGRGNFPPRFSGLQFPNYSSELNVNALELDDSALYLCASSSALRGASGGELFFGEGSRLTVL.

This clone was seen a few times. V usage is TRBV28 and J usage is TRBJ1-4; 8 nucleotides line up with TRBD1. Losses at the gene ends were 5 bases for V and 6 bases for J; bases not matched to a gene: 5. The CDR3 has 14 amino acids. Germline lookup yields CDR1 MDHEN and CDR2 SYDVKM. CDR3 sequence (DNA): TGTGCCAGCAGTACGACAGGGGTGGATGAAAAACTGTTTTTT. The encoded protein is CASSTTGVDEKLFF.

This clone was counted a single time. The CDR3 DNA reads TGTGCCAGCCCTAGAGCAGATACGCAGTATTTT. It translates to CASPRADTQYF. V usage is TRBV9 and J usage is TRBJ2-3; unclear D gene. The CDR3 has 11 residues. V was trimmed by 7 bases and J by 4 bases, leaving 7 bases between them. Germline V gene sequence: CDR1 SGDLS, CDR2 YYNGEE.

The genes are TRBV5-1 and TRBJ2-1, with 7 bases aligning to TRBD1. V trimming: 2 bases; J trimming: 8 bases; junction bases outside the gene matches: 1. Germline CDR1 reads SGHRS; CDR2 reads YFSETQ. The CDR3 loop spans 12 amino acids. The CDR3 protein is CASSFGTDEQFF. For the CDR3, the DNA is TGCGCCAGCAGCTTTGGGACAGATGAGCAGTTCTTC.

The V and J genes are TRBV28 and TRBJ2-7; TRBD2 matches 8 bases. Germline V gene data show CDR1 as MDHEN and CDR2 as SYDVKM. The CDR3 spans 15 residues. Trimming removed 3 bases from V and 0 bases from J; junction bases left unmatched: 4. The CDR3 DNA reads TGTGCCAGCAGTTTTGCCGGGACTAGCTCCTACGAGCAGTACTTC. This codes for CASSFAGTSSYEQYF.

The rearrangement uses TRBV18 and TRBJ2-3; no definite D call. Germline lookup yields CDR1 KGHSH and CDR2 LQKENI. The CDR3 is 15 residues long. The V end was cut by 3 bases, the J end by 2 bases, with 12 bases between. The DNA for the CDR3 is TGTGCCAGCTCACCCCTGGGCCAGAACACAGATACGCAGTATTTT. Protein sequence: CASSPLGQNTDTQYF.

The chain recombines TRBV14 with TRBJ1-5, with D unresolved. Deletions cut 0 bases from V and 0 bases from J, with 12 bases between. The CDR3 covers 17 residues. The germline V gene encodes CDR1 SGHDN and CDR2 FVKESK. The CDR3, as DNA: TGTGCCAGCAGCCAAGAACTTCGGCAGGATAGCAATCAGCCCCAGCATTTT. Translated, it gives CASSQELRQDSNQPQHF.

Comments on this clone: The same CDR3 is also encoded by other DNA sequences in this sample. DNA for the CDR3: TGTGCCAGCAGTGTGGGGGGTAGCAATCAGCCCCAGCATTTT. It is translated as CASSVGGSNQPQHF. The chain links TRBV6-1 to TRBJ1-5; maybe TRBD1 (5 bases). Germline CDR1 MNHNS, CDR2 SASEGT. V was trimmed by 4 bases and J by 0 bases, leaving 7 bases between them. This CDR3 is 14 amino acids long.

The V call is TRBV15, the J call TRBJ1-5, with a tentative D call TRBD1 (5 bases). Trimming stripped 1 base from V and 11 bases from J, with 18 bases between. The germline V gene has CDR1 LNHNV and CDR2 YYDKDF (reference sequence). The CDR3 consists of 15 residues. The CDR3 loop is CATSRAGEVLVAQHF. CDR3 nucleotide sequence: TGTGCCACCAGCAGAGCGGGGGAGGTTTTGGTGGCCCAGCATTTT.

The rearrangement joins TRBV28 to TRBJ1-5; TRBD1 might be the D (6 bases). This CDR3 has 16 residues. The germline gives CDR1 MDHEN, CDR2 SYDVKM. The ends were cut back, 1 base at V and 6 bases at J, with 16 bases in the middle. In DNA, the CDR3 is TGTGCCAGCAGTTTATCGGTTCGGGCAGGGGTTCAGCCCCAGCATTTT. Its translation: CASSLSVRAGVQPQHF.

V and J are TRBV7-9 and TRBJ2-7, with 9 bases identical to TRBD2. The CDR3 covers 17 residues. CDR1 SEHNR and CDR2 FQNEAQ come from the germline V gene (reference sequence). Losses at the gene ends were 3 bases for V and 6 bases for J; bases not matched to a gene: 15. This CDR3 is CASSFIRGGRAPPEQYF. The CDR3 nucleotides read TGTGCCAGCAGCTTCATTCGGGGCGGGAGGGCCCCCCCCGAGCAGTACTTC.

The chain recombines TRBV6-5 with TRBJ1-1, with D perhaps matching TRBD1 (5 bases). Between the trimmed V and J ends, which lost 5 bases and 7 bases, there was a span of 14 bases. Germline V gene lookup returns CDR1 MNHEY and CDR2 SVGAGI. The CDR3 length is 13 residues. CDR3 amino acids: CASSIGGPSEAFF. The CDR3 region has the DNA TGTGCCAGCAGTATCGGGGGACCTAGTGAAGCTTTCTTT.

The rearrangement links TRBV5-6 to TRBJ2-7; D unresolved. CDR1 is SGHDT, CDR2 YYEEEE, per germline. The CDR3 runs 13 residues. Trimming pared 3 bases from V and 7 bases from J, leaving 14 bases between. The CDR3 DNA reads TGTGCCAGCAGCTACCCGTCCGGCAGGGAGCAGTACTTC. Amino acid sequence: CASSYPSGREQYF.

This clone appeared a single time. The chain uses TRBV7-8 and TRBJ1-4; D is undetermined. Trimming cost V 2 bases and J 7 bases, with 8 bases left between them. This CDR3 comprises 13 residues. Germline CDR1 SGHVS, CDR2 FQNEAQ. The CDR3 DNA follows: TGTGCCAGCAGCTTACAGATAGGTGAAAAACTGTTTTTT. It is translated as CASSLQIGEKLFF.

This clone was detected a few times. The chain employs TRBV5-5 and TRBJ1-3; 8 nucleotides match TRBD1. Germline trimming cut 2 bases from V and 4 bases from J; bases unmatched to any gene: 8. The CDR3 totals 16 residues. Germline V gene sequence: CDR1 SGHKS, CDR2 YYEKEE (reference sequence). In DNA, the CDR3 is TGTGCCAGCAGCTTACCCCAGGGGGCGGGCGGAAACACCATATATTTT. It codes for CASSLPQGAGGNTIYF. Together with reference TRBV5-5 and TRBJ1-3, the CDR3 gives the full variable domain: DAGVTQSPTHLIKTRGQQVTLRCSPISGHKSVSWYQQVLGQGPQFIFQYYEKEERGRGNFPDRFSARQFPNYSSELNVNALLLGDSALYLCASSLPQGAGGNTIYFGEGSWLTVV.

A remark on this clone: Other nucleotide sequences in the sample specify the same CDR3. CDR3 loop: CASSLRLSTDTQYF. In nucleotides, the CDR3 is TGTGCCAGCAGCTTACGATTGAGCACAGATACGCAGTATTTT. The chain links TRBV7-2 to TRBJ2-3; D unresolved. The length of the CDR3 is 14 residues. Per the germline V gene, CDR1 is SGHTA and CDR2 is FQGNSA. Between the trimmed V and J ends, which lost 2 bases and 0 bases, there was a span of 6 bases.

This chain connects TRBV6-1 to TRBJ1-5; D gene ambiguous. With 7 bases removed from V and 0 bases from J, the gap between germline ends came to 10 bases. The CDR3 loop spans 14 amino acids. CDR1 and CDR2 from the germline V gene are MNHNS and SASEGT. The CDR3 spells CASKIWYSNQPQHF. The CDR3 nucleotides are TGTGCCAGCAAAATCTGGTATAGCAATCAGCCCCAGCATTTT.

This clone was seen just once. This chain uses TRBV29-1 with TRBJ1-4, with TRBD1 identical over 7 bases. Germline V gene lookup returns CDR1 SQVTM and CDR2 ANQGSEA. The V and J ends lost 4 bases and 8 bases, in that order; junction bases with no gene match: 4. The CDR3 is 12 amino acids. This CDR3 is CSVVGGDEKLFF. CDR3 nucleotide sequence: TGCAGCGTTGTAGGGGGCGACGAAAAACTGTTTTTT.

The gene calls are TRBV5-1 and TRBJ1-2; D not certain. V was shortened by 0 bases and J by 0 bases, with 12 bases between the two germline ends. The CDR3 consists of 16 residues. CDR1 and CDR2 (germline): SGHRS, YFSETQ. The chain's CDR3 is CASSLEYRGPNYGYTF. CDR3 nucleotides: TGCGCCAGCAGCTTGGAATACCGAGGTCCTAACTATGGCTACACCTTC.

This sequence joins TRBV5-4 and TRBJ2-2; no clear D. CDR3 length: 11 amino acids. Deletions cut 4 bases from V and 6 bases from J, with 4 bases between. CDR1 is SGHNT, CDR2 YYREEE, per germline (reference sequence). CDR3 residues: CASSAPGELFF. In nucleotides, the CDR3 is TGTGCCAGCAGCGCCCCCGGGGAGCTGTTTTTT. Full variable domain (rest looked up from reference TRBV5-4 and TRBJ2-2): ETGVTQSPTHLIKTRGQQVTLRCSSQSGHNTVSWYQQALGQGPQFIFQYYREEENGRGNFPPRFSGLQFPNYSSELNVNALELDDSALYLCASSAPGELFFGEGSRLTVL.

V usage is TRBV5-1 and J usage is TRBJ2-5; D not resolved. Germline loops: CDR1 SGHRS, CDR2 YFSETQ. Trimming took 4 bases from V and 2 from J, leaving 18 bases between them. The length of the CDR3 is 16 residues. The CDR3 loop is CASSPGYPPIQETQYF. The DNA for the CDR3 is TGCGCCAGCAGCCCTGGTTATCCGCCGATACAAGAGACCCAGTACTTC.

The gene calls are TRBV7-2 and TRBJ1-2; possible D gene TRBD1, 5 bases. The germline V gene has CDR1 SGHTA and CDR2 FQGNSA. V was shortened by 2 bases and J by 4 bases, with 14 bases between the two germline ends. The CDR3 sequence is 15 residues long. The CDR3 DNA is TGTGCCAGCAGCTTATCCCACATGGGGACCTATGGCTACACCTTC. This sequence encodes CASSLSHMGTYGYTF.

This sequence joins TRBV9 and TRBJ1-2, with a possible D match to TRBD1 (5 bases). Looked up from germline, CDR1 is SGDLS and CDR2 is YYNGEE. V was cut by 4 bases and J by 3 bases, with 22 bases left in between. There are 17 residues in the CDR3. CDR3 nucleotide sequence: TGTGCCAGCAGCCCAACGTTGGGGGGGGACGCCTACTATGGCTACACCTTC. Translating it yields CASSPTLGGDAYYGYTF.

The chain joins TRBV6-5 to TRBJ2-1; TRBD1 might be the D (5 bases). V lost 5 bases, J lost 8 bases, and 16 bases lay in between. The V gene's germline CDR1 is MNHEY and CDR2 SVGAGI. The CDR3 extends over 14 amino acids. DNA for the CDR3: TGTGCCAGCAGTCCCGGAACAGGTAGGGATGAGCAGTTCTTC. Encoded protein: CASSPGTGRDEQFF.

With regard to this clone: At the DNA level, this CDR3 is encoded by other sequences in the same sample as well. The gene calls are TRBV19 and TRBJ2-7, with 11 bases aligning to TRBD2. After removal of 5 bases from V and 2 bases from J, the junction contained 5 bases not matched to a gene. Germline loops: CDR1 LNHDA, CDR2 SQIVND (reference sequence). This CDR3 comprises 15 residues. CDR3 in amino acids: CASSLGLAGPYEQYF. In DNA, the CDR3 is TGTGCCAGTAGTTTAGGACTAGCGGGCCCCTACGAGCAGTACTTC.